Listed below are T cell receptor beta chains from one sample, sequenced in a study of memory CD4+ T cells and cytomegalovirus serostatus. The method was immunoSEQ multiplex PCR; TCRdb's version includes in-frame clones alone and lacks a portion of them. The sample records some 52,000 clones, more than 70% being singletons. The specimen was memory CD4+ T cells from blood. The source is an adult in good health and CMV-seropositive. The CDR3 runs from the conserved cysteine through the conserved F or W. Clone size is given for some rows only: seen once, a few or many times, or a class if the clone is expanded.

V gene: TRBV30; J gene: TRBJ1-1; clone size: -; CDR3 protein: CAWRQVENTEAFF
V gene: TRBV5-1; J gene: TRBJ2-5; clone size: -; CDR3 protein: CASSPGLAGAQETQYF
V gene: TRBV5-1; J gene: TRBJ2-6; clone size: -; CDR3 protein: CASAGAAFSGANVLTF
V gene: TRBV6-5; J gene: TRBJ2-1; clone size: -; CDR3 protein: CASRSRDEQFF
V gene: TRBV6-5; J gene: TRBJ1-2; clone size: few; CDR3 protein: CASSSTYGYTF
V gene: TRBV6-5; J gene: TRBJ1-6; clone size: few; CDR3 protein: CASSYNRGNSPLHF
V gene: TRBV6-6; J gene: TRBJ1-5; clone size: -; CDR3 protein: CASSSLRAQPQHF
V gene: TRBV5-1; J gene: TRBJ1-1; clone size: -; CDR3 protein: CASSRGQELEAFF
V gene: TRBV7-9; J gene: TRBJ2-2; clone size: -; CDR3 protein: CASSAWGYTGELFF
V gene: TRBV28; J gene: TRBJ1-4; clone size: -; CDR3 protein: CASSITGAGEKLFF
V gene: TRBV4-1; J gene: TRBJ2-1; clone size: few; CDR3 protein: CASSPETVGYNEQFF
V gene: TRBV5-1; J gene: TRBJ1-2; clone size: -; CDR3 protein: CASSLGSRGYTF
V gene: TRBV28; J gene: TRBJ1-1; clone size: -; CDR3 protein: CASSDIESDNTEAFF
V gene: TRBV11-2; J gene: TRBJ2-3; clone size: -; CDR3 protein: CASSLAQDWGLLPDTQYF
V gene: TRBV11-2; J gene: TRBJ2-7; clone size: -; CDR3 protein: CASSSRDRGLYEQYF